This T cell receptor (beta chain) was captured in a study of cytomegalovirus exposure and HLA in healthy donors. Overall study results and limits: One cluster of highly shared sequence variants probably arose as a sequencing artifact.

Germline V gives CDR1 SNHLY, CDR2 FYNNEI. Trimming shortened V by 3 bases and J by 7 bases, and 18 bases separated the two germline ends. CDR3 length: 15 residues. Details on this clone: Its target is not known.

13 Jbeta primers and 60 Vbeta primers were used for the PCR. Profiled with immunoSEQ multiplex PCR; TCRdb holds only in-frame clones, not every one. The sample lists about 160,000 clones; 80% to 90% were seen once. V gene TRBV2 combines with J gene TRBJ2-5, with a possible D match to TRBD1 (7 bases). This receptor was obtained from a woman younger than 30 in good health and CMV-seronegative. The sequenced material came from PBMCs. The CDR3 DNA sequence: TGTGCCAGCAGTGACCGACAGGGAACGGGAGTGACCCAGTACTTC. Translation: CASSDRQGTGVTQYF.